The 12 T cell receptor beta chains in this list originate from one sample, sequenced in a study of blood T cell repertoires in COVID-19. Profiling relied on immunoSEQ multiplex PCR, and the TCRdb table lists in-frame clones only, not all of them. The sample lists approximately 350,000 clones, under 95% occurring once. Sequencing used peripheral blood. The origin of the receptors is a woman aged 18-30 years who had recovered from COVID-19.

DNA of the CDR3: TGTGCCAGCAGCTTGGCCCTCCGGAACACTGAAGCTTTCTTT. Its translation is CASSLALRNTEAFF. The chain couples TRBV7-9 to TRBJ1-1; D remains ambiguous. The ends were cut back, 3 bases at V and 1 base at J, with 9 bases in the middle. The CDR3 consists of 14 residues. In germline, CDR1 is SEHNR, CDR2 FQNEAQ (reference sequence).

V usage is TRBV5-1 and J usage is TRBJ2-1, with 13 bases lining up with TRBD2. The ends lost 2 bases at V and 8 bases at J; junction bases unmatched: 10. Germline loops: CDR1 SGHRS, CDR2 YFSETQ. This CDR3 comprises 17 residues. CDR3: CASSFTSGRDWLYEQFF. CDR3 DNA: TGCGCCAGCAGCTTTACTAGCGGGAGGGACTGGTTATATGAGCAGTTCTTC.

As regards this clone: Other DNA sequences in this specimen translate into the identical CDR3. The chain couples TRBV19 to TRBJ1-5; D might be TRBD1 (5 bases). The CDR3 is 13 residues long. The V and J ends lost 5 bases and 4 bases respectively, with 9 bases between them. Per germline, CDR1 LNHDA and CDR2 SQIVND (reference sequence). Here the CDR3 DNA reads TGTGCCAGTAGTCTCGACAGAAATCAGCCCCAGCATTTT. Translation: CASSLDRNQPQHF.

The rearrangement uses TRBV9 and TRBJ2-2; no reliable D call. CDR1 is SGDLS and CDR2 is YYNGEE in the germline V gene. The CDR3 has 15 residues. The V and J ends lost 2 bases and 2 bases respectively, with 10 bases between them. CDR3 amino acids: CASSVIQQNTGELFF. The DNA of the CDR3 is TGTGCCAGCAGCGTCATACAACAAAACACCGGGGAGCTGTTTTTT.

This chain connects TRBV9 to TRBJ1-2; unclear D gene. The CDR3 is 13 amino acids. CDR1 is SGDLS and CDR2 is YYNGEE in the germline V gene. The ends were cut back, 0 bases at V and 2 bases at J, with 5 bases in the middle. In nucleotides, the CDR3 is TGTGCCAGCAGCGTAGAGCCCAACTATGGCTACACCTTC. This sequence encodes CASSVEPNYGYTF. The full variable domain, with the rest looked up from reference TRBV9 and TRBJ1-2, is DSGVTQTPKHLITATGQRVTLRCSPRSGDLSVYWYQQSLDQGLQFLIQYYNGEERAKGNILERFSAQQFPDLHSELNLSSLELGDSALYFCASSVEPNYGYTFGSGTRLTVV.

This rearrangement joins TRBV2 to TRBJ1-2; 8 nucleotides align to TRBD1. J lost 0 bases, V lost 7 bases, and 10 bases had no gene match. Germline lookup yields CDR1 SNHLY and CDR2 FYNNEI. The CDR3 spans 16 residues. This CDR3 reads CASIPRRTGTNYGYTF. CDR3 nucleotide sequence: TGTGCCAGCATTCCTAGGAGGACAGGGACTAACTATGGCTACACCTTC.

The chain carries TRBV11-3 and TRBJ2-5; D may be TRBD1 (5 bases). The germline V gene has CDR1 SGHNT and CDR2 YENEEA. V lost 1 base, J lost 0 bases, and 6 bases lay in between. The CDR3 is 14 residues long. The CDR3 DNA follows: TGTGCCAGCAGCTTAGGACAGTACCAAGAGACCCAGTACTTC. Translating it yields CASSLGQYQETQYF.

This sequence joins TRBV5-4 and TRBJ2-5; D is unclear. Deletions cut 0 bases from V and 4 bases from J, with 7 bases between. CDR1 and CDR2 (germline): SGHNT, YYREEE (reference sequence). CDR3 length: 13 residues. CDR3 loop: CASSLGQRETQYF. CDR3 DNA: TGTGCCAGCAGCTTGGGCCAGCGAGAGACCCAGTACTTC.

V usage is TRBV4-3 and J usage is TRBJ2-3, with 9 bases lining up with TRBD2. CDR3 length equals 16 residues. Germline CDR1 is LGHNA and CDR2 is YSLEER. Germline trimming cut 0 bases from V and 2 bases from J; bases unmatched to any gene: 3. The CDR3 DNA reads as TGCGCCAGCAGCCAAGATCCTAGCGGGGACACAGATACGCAGTATTTT. It is translated as CASSQDPSGDTDTQYF.

This chain joins TRBV2 and TRBJ1-2; D may be TRBD1 (5 bases). Germline CDR1 and CDR2: SNHLY and FYNNEI. The V gene lost 6 bases and the J gene lost 0 bases, with 11 bases spanning the gap. The CDR3 runs 14 residues. The CDR3 DNA reads TGTGCCAGCAGACAGGACGGAGCTAACTATGGCTACACCTTC. Its protein product is CASRQDGANYGYTF.

This CDR3 reads CASPRGGGGGEQYV. The CDR3 nucleotides are TGTGCCTCACCCCGGGGGGGAGGAGGTGGCGAGCAGTACGTC. The chain joins TRBV7-9 to TRBJ2-7; 8 bases line up with TRBD2. Germline CDR1 SEHNR, CDR2 FQNEAQ (reference sequence). The junction had 15 bases not matched to a gene; V was cut back by 11 bases and J by 6 bases. This CDR3 contains 14 residues.

The chain employs TRBV5-5 and TRBJ1-2, with D possibly being TRBD1 (5 bases). Trimming shortened V by 0 bases and J by 4 bases, and 10 bases separated the two germline ends. There are 14 residues in the CDR3. Germline V gene lookup returns CDR1 SGHKS and CDR2 YYEKEE (reference sequence). CDR3 region: CASSLVSGGYGYTF. The CDR3 coding sequence is TGTGCCAGCAGCTTGGTTTCGGGGGGCTATGGCTACACCTTC.